These T cell receptor beta chains were read from a single sample in a study of blood T cells in healthy people across ages. One entry per CDR3 protein results from TCRdb running MiXCR on the 5' RACE reads. The sample lists 1.5 million to 2 million distinct CDR3 sequences, 28% occurring once. What was sequenced was blood. The origin of the receptors is a woman between 25 and 40 years old in good health. CDR3s include the opening cysteine and the closing phenylalanine or tryptophan. The order of the fields is D gene, J gene, V gene, clone size, CDR3 protein, CDR3 DNA. The D gene is left open where the match is weak. The size of a clone is reported for some rows only, either as once, few or many, or as a class for expanded clones.

NA,TRBJ2-3,TRBV12-5,NA,CASGLVTDTQCF,TGTGCTAGTGGTTTGGTCACAGATACGCAGTGTTTT
NA,TRBJ2-4,TRBV30,NA,CAWTGVAKNIQYF,TGTGCCTGGACAGGGGTCGCCAAAAACATTCAGTACTTC
NA,TRBJ2-2,TRBV29-1,few,CSVRANTGELFF,TGCAGCGTCCGCGCGAACACCGGGGAGCTGTTTTTT
TRBD1,TRBJ1-2,TRBV11-3,few,CASSAGTAKSGYTF,TGTGCCAGCAGCGCCGGGACAGCGAAGAGTGGCTACACCTTC
NA,TRBJ2-1,TRBV12-3/TRBV12-4,NA,CASSFSGTRYNEQFF,TGTGCCAGCAGTTTCTCCGGGACTCGGTACAATGAGCAGTTCTTC
NA,TRBJ2-2,TRBV15,NA,CATSRDWGGTGELFF,TGTGCCACCAGCAGAGATTGGGGCGGCACCGGGGAGCTGTTTTTT
NA,TRBJ2-1,TRBV25-1,few,CASSPSLMNEQFF,TGTGCCAGCAGTCCTAGCCTGATGAATGAGCAGTTCTTC
NA,TRBJ1-5,TRBV12-3/TRBV12-4,NA,CASSPLDDISNQPQHF,TGTGCCAGCAGCCCTCTCGACGACATCAGCAATCAGCCCCAGCATTTT
TRBD1,TRBJ1-1,TRBV10-3,NA,CAIRGPGGWTEAFF,TGTGCCATCAGGGGACCAGGGGGCTGGACTGAAGCTTTCTTT
TRBD2,TRBJ2-6,TRBV12-3/TRBV12-4,NA,CASSFRGGSGANVLTF,TGTGCCAGCAGTTTTCGCGGGGGCTCTGGGGCCAACGTCCTGACTTTC
NA,TRBJ2-7,TRBV29-1,NA,CSVEGARYGQYF,TGCAGCGTGGAGGGGGCCCGTTACGGGCAGTACTTC
NA,TRBJ2-7,TRBV7-2,NA,CASSPVGGTRLYEQYF,TGTGCCAGCAGCCCGGTTGGGGGAACCCGTCTCTACGAGCAGTACTTC
TRBD2,TRBJ2-7,TRBV7-9,NA,CASSPSLQGGGAVEQYF,TGTGCCAGCAGCCCCAGCCTTCAGGGCGGGGGGGCGGTCGAGCAGTACTTC
TRBD1,TRBJ2-5,TRBV9,NA,CASSEPQSDRGETQYF,TGTGCCAGCAGCGAACCCCAATCGGACAGGGGTGAGACCCAGTACTTC
NA,TRBJ2-7,TRBV6-5,many,CASSQMQASYEQYF,TGTGCCAGCAGTCAAATGCAGGCTTCCTACGAGCAGTACTTC
NA,TRBJ1-1,TRBV9,NA,CASRETDEKPNTEAFF,TGTGCCAGCCGTGAGACGGATGAAAAACCGAACACTGAAGCTTTCTTT
TRBD2,TRBJ2-7,TRBV18,few,CASSPPARLAGAREQYF,TGTGCCAGCTCACCCCCCGCCAGACTAGCGGGAGCTCGCGAGCAGTACTTC
NA,TRBJ2-5,TRBV9,many,CASSVAAQETQYF,TGTGCCAGCAGCGTAGCGGCCCAAGAGACCCAGTACTTC
NA,TRBJ2-1,TRBV4-3,NA,CASSSISEQFF,TGCGCCAGCAGCTCAATATCTGAGCAGTTCTTC
NA,TRBJ2-7,TRBV7-9,many,CANSLPGVGVTSYEQYF,TGTGCCAACAGCTTGCCGGGTGTGGGGGTAACCTCCTACGAGCAGTACTTC
NA,TRBJ2-7,TRBV28,many,CASTSPPYEQYF,TGTGCCAGCACCTCACCACCCTACGAGCAGTACTTC
NA,TRBJ1-2,TRBV6-5,NA,CASTRTDGDGYTF,TGTGCCAGCACACGGACCGACGGGGATGGCTACACCTTC
NA,TRBJ1-4,TRBV4-1,NA,CASSQAFFNEKLFF,TGCGCCAGCAGCCAAGCCTTCTTTAATGAAAAACTGTTTTTT
NA,TRBJ2-3,TRBV29-1,few,CSVEAQTGTDTQYF,TGCAGCGTTGAAGCTCAGACCGGCACAGATACGCAGTATTTT
TRBD1,TRBJ1-2,TRBV15,few,CATSRKGARSIGYTF,TGTGCCACCAGCAGAAAGGGGGCGCGGTCTATCGGCTACACCTTC
TRBD1,TRBJ2-1,TRBV5-1,NA,CAGSQQGTPGYNEQFF,TGCGCCGGCAGCCAACAGGGGACCCCAGGCTACAATGAGCAGTTCTTC
NA,TRBJ1-4,TRBV12-3/TRBV12-4,few,CASSLATQGWEKLFF,TGTGCCAGCAGTTTAGCGACACAAGGTTGGGAAAAACTGTTTTTT
TRBD1,TRBJ2-7,TRBV5-1,few,CASARDREGPYEQYF,TGCGCCAGCGCCAGGGACAGGGAGGGTCCCTACGAGCAGTACTTC
TRBD2,TRBJ2-1,TRBV24-1,many,CATSGASGGDYNEQFF,TGTGCCACCAGTGGCGCTAGCGGGGGGGACTACAATGAGCAGTTCTTC
NA,TRBJ2-1,TRBV2,NA,CASRKTVFSSYNEQFF,TGTGCCAGCAGGAAGACAGTTTTCTCCTCCTACAATGAGCAGTTCTTC
NA,TRBJ2-1,TRBV10-3,few,CAISRPTFGEQFF,TGTGCCATCAGCAGACCCACTTTCGGTGAGCAGTTCTTC
TRBD1,TRBJ1-2,TRBV7-9,once,CASSSGGGTPYGYTF,TGTGCCAGCAGCTCAGGGGGAGGGACACCCTATGGCTACACCTTC
NA,TRBJ2-5,TRBV7-2,many,CASSFRGQGTPETQYF,TGTGCCAGCAGCTTCCGAGGGCAGGGGACTCCAGAGACCCAGTACTTC
NA,TRBJ1-1,TRBV20-1,few,CSARVGASEAFF,TGCAGTGCCAGAGTAGGGGCGTCTGAAGCTTTCTTT
NA,TRBJ2-1,TRBV7-3,NA,CASSLSGVISYNGQFF,TGTGCCAGCAGCTTAAGCGGGGTGATATCCTACAATGGGCAGTTCTTC
NA,TRBJ2-3,TRBV24-1,few,CATSDSHWTGITDTQYF,TGTGCCACCAGTGATTCACACTGGACTGGCATCACAGATACGCAGTATTTT
NA,TRBJ2-1,TRBV5-1,NA,CASSFSRPVDEQFF,TGCGCCAGCAGCTTTTCACGACCGGTCGATGAGCAGTTCTTC
NA,TRBJ2-1,TRBV20-1,NA,CSARDPLGAGNEQFF,TGCAGTGCTAGAGATCCCCTCGGGGCGGGAAATGAGCAGTTCTTC
NA,TRBJ2-5,TRBV5-1,many,CASSPYGEAETQYF,TGCGCCAGCAGCCCCTACGGGGAGGCAGAGACCCAGTACTTC
NA,TRBJ2-7,TRBV4-1,many,CASSQIENAQGEQYF,TGCGCCAGCAGCCAAATAGAAAACGCCCAGGGGGAGCAGTACTTC
NA,TRBJ2-7,TRBV9,few,CASSPRGGAPDVEQYF,TGTGCCAGCAGCCCGAGGGGGGGGGCCCCCGATGTCGAGCAGTACTTC
NA,TRBJ2-1,TRBV5-1,NA,CASSSGPQDEQFF,TGCGCCAGCAGCTCGGGACCACAGGACGAGCAGTTCTTC
NA,TRBJ2-7,TRBV15,NA,CATSRGQPYEQYF,TGTGCCACCAGCAGAGGACAGCCCTACGAGCAGTACTTC
NA,TRBJ2-7,TRBV11-3,NA,CVSSRGGEDYEQYF,TGTGTCAGCAGCAGGGGGGGCGAGGACTACGAGCAGTACTTC
NA,TRBJ1-5,TRBV5-5,NA,CASSNILGGQPQHF,TGTGCCAGCAGCAACATACTAGGGGGGCAGCCCCAGCATTTT
NA,TRBJ2-1,TRBV7-7,many,CASSLSFSAYNEQFF,TGTGCCAGCAGCTTAAGCTTTTCGGCCTACAATGAGCAGTTCTTC
NA,TRBJ2-1,TRBV11-2,NA,CASSPLAWEQFF,TGTGCCAGCAGCCCACTGGCATGGGAGCAGTTCTTC
NA,TRBJ2-7,TRBV15,many,CATSRALQGYEQYF,TGTGCCACCAGCAGAGCCCTACAGGGATACGAGCAGTACTTC
NA,TRBJ2-3,TRBV20-1,many,CSATSVGAGWSDTQYF,TGCAGTGCTACTTCCGTGGGCGCAGGGTGGTCAGATACGCAGTATTTT
NA,TRBJ2-1,TRBV9,NA,CASSVLGLAPDEQCF,TGTGCCAGCAGCGTACTTGGGCTAGCTCCGGACGAGCAGTGCTTC
NA,TRBJ1-2,TRBV29-1,many,CSDGGDYGYTF,TGCAGCGATGGAGGTGACTATGGCTACACCTTC
TRBD2,TRBJ2-1,TRBV20-1,many,CSARGLAGVYEQFF,TGCAGTGCTAGGGGGCTAGCGGGCGTCTATGAGCAGTTCTTC
NA,TRBJ2-3,TRBV24-1,few,CAARRGVLPTDTQYF,TGTGCCGCCAGACGAGGGGTCCTCCCCACAGATACGCAGTATTTT